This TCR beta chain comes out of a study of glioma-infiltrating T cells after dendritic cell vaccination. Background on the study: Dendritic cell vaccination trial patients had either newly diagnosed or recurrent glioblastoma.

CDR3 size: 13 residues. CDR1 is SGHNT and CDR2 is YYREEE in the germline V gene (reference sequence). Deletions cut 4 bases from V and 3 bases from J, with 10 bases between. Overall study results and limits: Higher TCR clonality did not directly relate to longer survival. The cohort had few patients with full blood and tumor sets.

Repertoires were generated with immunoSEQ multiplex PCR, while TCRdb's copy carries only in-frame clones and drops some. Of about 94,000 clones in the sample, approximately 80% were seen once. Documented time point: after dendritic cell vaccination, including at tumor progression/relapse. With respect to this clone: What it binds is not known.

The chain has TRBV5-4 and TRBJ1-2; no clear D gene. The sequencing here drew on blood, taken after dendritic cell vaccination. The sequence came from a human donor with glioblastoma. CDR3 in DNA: TGTGCCAGCAGCATTGGCTTGGACTATGGCTACACCTTC. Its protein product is CASSIGLDYGYTF.